This TCR beta chain is from a study of T cells in Graves' hyperthyroidism and ophthalmopathy. Stability of Graves' hyperthyroidism was defined as absent ophthalmopathy progression within 18 months. Germline CDR1 reads MDHEN; CDR2 reads SYDVKM. There are 14 residues in the CDR3. This clonotype has at least ten counts. The germline gene is not matched at one end of the junction; a read error may be the cause. RNA transcripts served as the template for amplifying TCR beta CDR3 regions. First-round RT-PCR of the TCR CDR3 relied on the HTBI primer set. TCRdb called the multiplex PCR reads again in MiXCR, with one record for every CDR3 protein. This table holds fewer than 110,000 distinct CDR3 sequences, about 17% found once.

The chain employs TRBV28 and TRBJ1-6; 9 positions match TRBD1. The sequence was obtained from a woman aged 50 to 60 with Graves' hyperthyroidism. The sequenced sample consisted of blood. The CDR3 sequence: CASSSGQGNSPLHF. The CDR3, as DNA: TGTGCCAGTAGTTCGGGACAGGGAAATTCACCCCTCCACTTT.